What follows describes a single TCR beta chain. Assay: immunoSEQ multiplex PCR; the TCRdb copy retains only in-frame clones and omits some. The table lists tens of thousands of clones, nearly 90% of them singletons, with roughly 2.8% in the top ten. J was trimmed by 7 bases and V by 1 base; bases with no gene match: 6. The CDR3 extends over 16 amino acids. The germline V gene has CDR1 SGHTA and CDR2 FQGNSA. This specimen comes from a study of T cell responses to AZD1222 COVID-19 vaccine. The sample was peripheral blood, taken on day 0 of MenACWY control vaccination. The sequence was collected from an adult in good health. The chain employs TRBV7-2 and TRBJ1-6, with 8 bases that match TRBD1. CDR3 in DNA: TGTGCCAGCAGCTTAGGGACAGGGAGGACAAATTCACCCCTCCACTTT. Its translation is CASSLGTGRTNSPLHF.